This T cell receptor (beta chain) was sequenced in a study of blood T cell repertoires in COVID-19. In the study overall: The United States, Italy and Spain provided the acute and convalescent COVID-19 samples. T cells, B-cell-depleted T cells, or PBMCs provided the cDNA or gDNA that served as material.

In the study's own analysis: Using reference gene primer amplification, nucleated cell counts were estimated. Only in-frame clones appear in the TCRdb table, and some are missing; sequencing was by immunoSEQ multiplex PCR. For V, J and clone size, that table is used; D and trimming come from the DNA. The data show roughly 250,000 clones, approximately 80% seen once. The V end was cut by 1 base, the J end by 5 bases, with 14 bases between. Germline CDR1 reads SNHLY; CDR2 reads FYNNEI. The CDR3 extends over 15 amino acids. Material: peripheral blood. V gene TRBV2 combines with J gene TRBJ1-2; possibly TRBD1 for D (6 bases). The TCR originated in a woman between 40 and 50 years old with active or convalescent COVID-19. CDR3 region: CASSEGGQGRYGYTF. In DNA, the CDR3 is TGTGCCAGCAGTGAAGGGGGGCAGGGTCGTTATGGCTACACCTTC.